The present T cell receptor beta chain was sequenced within a study of blood T cell repertoires in COVID-19. Overall study: The United States, Italy and Spain provided the acute and convalescent COVID-19 samples. In each case, the material was cDNA or gDNA derived from T cells, B-cell-depleted T cells, or PBMCs.

In the original workflow: Amplification of reference gene primers provided the estimated nucleated cell counts. The repertoire was sequenced with immunoSEQ multiplex PCR; TCRdb's copy has only in-frame clones and lacks some. From that table come the V and J calls and clone size; the DNA was used to work out D and trimming. The table lists 210,000 or so clones, nearly 90% of them singletons. This clone appeared a single time. The CDR3 has 15 residues. Germline V CDR1 and CDR2: SNHLY, FYNNEI. J was trimmed by 3 bases and V by 3 bases; bases with no gene match: 7. The chain recombines TRBV2 with TRBJ1-2; 7 bases agree with TRBD1. This TCR came from a woman under 30 who had recovered from COVID-19. Sequencing input: peripheral blood. The CDR3 region has the DNA TGTGCCAGCAGTGAGATCCAGGGGGGTTACTATGGCTACACCTTC. This codes for CASSEIQGGYYGYTF.